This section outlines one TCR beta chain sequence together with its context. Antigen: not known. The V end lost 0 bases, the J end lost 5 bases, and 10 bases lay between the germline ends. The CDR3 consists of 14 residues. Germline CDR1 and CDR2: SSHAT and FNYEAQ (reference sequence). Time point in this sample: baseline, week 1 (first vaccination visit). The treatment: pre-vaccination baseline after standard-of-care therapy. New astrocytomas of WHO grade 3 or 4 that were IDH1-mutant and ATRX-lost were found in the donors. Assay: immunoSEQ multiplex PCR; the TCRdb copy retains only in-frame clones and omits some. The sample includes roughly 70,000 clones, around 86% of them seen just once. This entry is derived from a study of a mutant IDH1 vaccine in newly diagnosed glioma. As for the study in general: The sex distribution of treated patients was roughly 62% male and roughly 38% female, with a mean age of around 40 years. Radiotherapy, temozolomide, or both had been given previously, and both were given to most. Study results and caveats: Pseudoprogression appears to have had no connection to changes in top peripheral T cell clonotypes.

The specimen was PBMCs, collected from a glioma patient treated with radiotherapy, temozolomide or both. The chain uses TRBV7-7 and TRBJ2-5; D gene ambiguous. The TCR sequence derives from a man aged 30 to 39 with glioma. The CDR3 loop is CASSLAPRSETQYF. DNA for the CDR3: TGTGCCAGCAGCTTAGCTCCCAGGAGTGAGACCCAGTACTTC.